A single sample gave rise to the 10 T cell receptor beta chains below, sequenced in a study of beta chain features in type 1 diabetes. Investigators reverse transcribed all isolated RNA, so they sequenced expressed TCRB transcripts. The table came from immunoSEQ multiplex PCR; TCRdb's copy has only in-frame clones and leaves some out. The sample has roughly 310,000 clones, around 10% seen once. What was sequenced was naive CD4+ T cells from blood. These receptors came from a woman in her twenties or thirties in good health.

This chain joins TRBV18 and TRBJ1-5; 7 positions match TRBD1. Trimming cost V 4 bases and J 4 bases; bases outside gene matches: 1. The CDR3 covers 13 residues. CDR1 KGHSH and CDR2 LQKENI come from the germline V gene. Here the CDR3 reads CASSRGQNQPQHF. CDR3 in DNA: TGTGCCAGCTCACGGGGACAGAATCAGCCCCAGCATTTT. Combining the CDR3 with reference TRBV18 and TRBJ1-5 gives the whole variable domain NAGVMQNPRHLVRRRGQEARLRCSPMKGHSHVYWYRQLPEEGLKFMVYLQKENIIDESGMPKERFSAEFPKEGPSILRIQQVVRGDSAAYFCASSRGQNQPQHFGDGTRLSIL.

CDR3 in amino acids: CASSELGVAGVIQDEQYF. The CDR3 region has the DNA TGTGCCAGCAGTGAGTTGGGGGTCGCAGGGGTTATCCAAGACGAGCAGTACTTC. The chain carries TRBV28 and TRBJ2-7; a possible D gene is TRBD1 (6 bases). The CDR3 consists of 18 residues. Germline V CDR1 and CDR2: MDHEN, SYDVKM. V was clipped by 5 bases and J by 5 bases, with 28 bases between them.

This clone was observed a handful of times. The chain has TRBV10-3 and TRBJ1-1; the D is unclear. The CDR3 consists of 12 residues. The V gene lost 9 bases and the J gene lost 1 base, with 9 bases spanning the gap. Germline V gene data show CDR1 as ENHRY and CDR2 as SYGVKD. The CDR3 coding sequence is TGTGCCATATCCTACTCGAACACTGAAGCTTTCTTT. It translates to CAISYSNTEAFF.

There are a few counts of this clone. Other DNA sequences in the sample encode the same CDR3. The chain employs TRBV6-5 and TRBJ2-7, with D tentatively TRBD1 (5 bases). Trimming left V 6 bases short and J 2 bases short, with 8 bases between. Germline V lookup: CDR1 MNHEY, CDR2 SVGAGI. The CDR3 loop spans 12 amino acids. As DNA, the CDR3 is TGTGCCAGCAGCTCAGGGCCCTACGAGCAGTACTTC. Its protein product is CASSSGPYEQYF.

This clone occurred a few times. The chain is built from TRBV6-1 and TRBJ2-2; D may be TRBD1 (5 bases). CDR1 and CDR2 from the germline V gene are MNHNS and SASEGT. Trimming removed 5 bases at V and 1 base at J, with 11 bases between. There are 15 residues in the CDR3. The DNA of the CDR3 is TGTGCCAGCAGTTCTGACAGTTGGAACACCGGGGAGCTGTTTTTT. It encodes CASSSDSWNTGELFF.

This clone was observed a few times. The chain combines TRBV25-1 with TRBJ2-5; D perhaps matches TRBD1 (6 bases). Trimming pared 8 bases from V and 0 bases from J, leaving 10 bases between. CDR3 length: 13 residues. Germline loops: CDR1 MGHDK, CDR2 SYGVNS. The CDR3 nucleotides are TGTGCCAGCGAAGGACAGTACCAAGAGACCCAGTACTTC. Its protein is CASEGQYQETQYF. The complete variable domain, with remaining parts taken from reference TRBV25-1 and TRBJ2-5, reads EADIYQTPRYLVIGTGKKITLECSQTMGHDKMYWYQQDPGMELHLIHYSYGVNSTEKGDLSSESTVSRIRTEHFPLTLESARPSHTSQYLCASEGQYQETQYFGPGTRLLVL.

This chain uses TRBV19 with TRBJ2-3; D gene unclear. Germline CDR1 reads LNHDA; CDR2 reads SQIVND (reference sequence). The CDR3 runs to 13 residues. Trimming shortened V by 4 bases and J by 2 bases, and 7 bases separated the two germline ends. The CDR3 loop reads CASSNQLTDTQYF. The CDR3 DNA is TGTGCCAGTAGTAACCAACTCACAGATACGCAGTATTTT.

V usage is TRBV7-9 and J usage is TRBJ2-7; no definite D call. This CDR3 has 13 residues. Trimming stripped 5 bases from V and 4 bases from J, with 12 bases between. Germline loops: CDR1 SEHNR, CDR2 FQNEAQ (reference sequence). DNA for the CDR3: TGTGCCAGCAGCACCGACACCCATTACGAGCAGTACTTC. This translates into CASSTDTHYEQYF.

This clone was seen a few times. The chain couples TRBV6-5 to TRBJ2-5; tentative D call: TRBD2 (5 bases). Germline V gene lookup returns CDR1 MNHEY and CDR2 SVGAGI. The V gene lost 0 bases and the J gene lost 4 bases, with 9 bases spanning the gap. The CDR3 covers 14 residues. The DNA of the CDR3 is TGTGCCAGCAGTTACTCGAGGGTGGCAGAGACCCAGTACTTC. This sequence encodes CASSYSRVAETQYF.

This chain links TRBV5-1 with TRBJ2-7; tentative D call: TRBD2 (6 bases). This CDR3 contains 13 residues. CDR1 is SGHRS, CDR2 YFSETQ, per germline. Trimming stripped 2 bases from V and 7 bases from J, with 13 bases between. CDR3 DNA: TGCGCCAGCAGCTTTGGAGGGGCGGGGGAGCAGTACTTC. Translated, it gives CASSFGGAGEQYF.